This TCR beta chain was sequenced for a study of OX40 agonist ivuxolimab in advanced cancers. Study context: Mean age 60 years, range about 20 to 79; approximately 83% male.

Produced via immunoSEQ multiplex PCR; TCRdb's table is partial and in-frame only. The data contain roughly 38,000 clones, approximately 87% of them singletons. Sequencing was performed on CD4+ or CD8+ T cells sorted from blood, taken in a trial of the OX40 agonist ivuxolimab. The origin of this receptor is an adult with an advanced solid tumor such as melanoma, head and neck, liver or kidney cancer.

The CDR3 DNA sequence: TGTGCCAGCAGCTGGGACAGGGGGGAGACCCAGTACTTC. It is translated as CASSWDRGETQYF. The chain links TRBV11-2 to TRBJ2-5; 11 nucleotides agree with TRBD1. V was clipped by 4 bases and J by 5 bases; unmatched bases: 0. Germline V lookup: CDR1 SGHAT, CDR2 FQNNGV. The CDR3 length is 13 residues. The whole variable domain, filled in from reference TRBV11-2 and TRBJ2-5, reads EAGVAQSPRYKIIEKRQSVAFWCNPISGHATLYWYQQILGQGPKLLIQFQNNGVVDDSQLPKDRFSAERLKGVDSTLKIQPAKLEDSAVYLCASSWDRGETQYFGPGTRLLVL.